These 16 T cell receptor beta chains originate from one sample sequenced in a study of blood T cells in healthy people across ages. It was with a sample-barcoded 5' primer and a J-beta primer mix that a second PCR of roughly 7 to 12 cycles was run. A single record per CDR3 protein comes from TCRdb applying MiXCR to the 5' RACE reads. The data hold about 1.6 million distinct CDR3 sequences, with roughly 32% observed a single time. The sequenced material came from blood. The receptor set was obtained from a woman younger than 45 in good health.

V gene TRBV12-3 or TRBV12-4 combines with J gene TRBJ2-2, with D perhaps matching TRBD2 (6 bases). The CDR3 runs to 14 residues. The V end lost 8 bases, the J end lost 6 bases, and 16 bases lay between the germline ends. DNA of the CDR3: TGTGCCAGCCGGGGGACTTCGCTCCCCGGGGAGCTGTTTTTT. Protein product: CASRGTSLPGELFF.

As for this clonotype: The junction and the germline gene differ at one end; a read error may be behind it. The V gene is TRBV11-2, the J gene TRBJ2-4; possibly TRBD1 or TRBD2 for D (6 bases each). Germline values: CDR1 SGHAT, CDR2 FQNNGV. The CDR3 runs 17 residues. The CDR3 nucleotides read TGTGCCAGCAGCCTCATCAGGGGCGGGGCGGCCAAAAACGTTCAGTACTTC. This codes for CASSLIRGGAAKNVQYF.

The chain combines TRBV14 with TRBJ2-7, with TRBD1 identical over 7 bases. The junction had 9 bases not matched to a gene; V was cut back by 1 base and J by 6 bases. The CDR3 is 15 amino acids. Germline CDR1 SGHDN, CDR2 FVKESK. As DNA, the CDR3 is TGTGCCAGCAGCCAAGTTGCAGGGGGTTCTTCCGAGCAGTACTTC. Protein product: CASSQVAGGSSEQYF.

The CDR3 nucleotides read TGCGCCAGCAGCTTCCTAGCGGGCAATGAGCAGTACTTC. Its protein product is CASSFLAGNEQYF. The rearrangement links TRBV5-1 to TRBJ2-7, with 8 bases that match TRBD2. The germline V gene has CDR1 SGHRS and CDR2 YFSETQ. J lost 7 bases, V lost 2 bases, and 5 bases had no gene match. The CDR3 sequence is 13 residues long.

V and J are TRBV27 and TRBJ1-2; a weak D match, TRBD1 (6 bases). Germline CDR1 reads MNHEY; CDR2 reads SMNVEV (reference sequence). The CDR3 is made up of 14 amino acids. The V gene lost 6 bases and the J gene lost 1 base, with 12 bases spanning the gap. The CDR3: CASRLGQSNYGYTF. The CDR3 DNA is TGTGCCAGCAGACTCGGACAGAGTAACTATGGCTACACCTTC.

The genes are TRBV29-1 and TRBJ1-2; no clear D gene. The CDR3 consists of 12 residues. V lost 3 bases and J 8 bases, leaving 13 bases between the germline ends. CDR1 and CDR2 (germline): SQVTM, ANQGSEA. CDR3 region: CSVEGRPEGYTF. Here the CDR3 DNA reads TGCAGCGTTGAGGGCAGGCCTGAAGGCTACACCTTC. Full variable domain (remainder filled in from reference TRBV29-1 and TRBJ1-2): SAVISQKPSRDICQRGTSLTIQCQVDSQVTMMFWYRQQPGQSLTLIATANQGSEATYESGFVIDKFPISRPNLTFSTLTVSNMSPEDSSIYLCSVEGRPEGYTFGSGTRLTVV.

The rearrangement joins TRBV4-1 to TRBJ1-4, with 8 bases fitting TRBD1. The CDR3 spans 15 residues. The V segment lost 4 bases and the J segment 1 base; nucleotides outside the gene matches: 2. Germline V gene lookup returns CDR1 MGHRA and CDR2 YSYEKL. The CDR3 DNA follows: TGCGCCAGCAGCCGACAGGGGCTAACTAATGAAAAACTGTTTTTT. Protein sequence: CASSRQGLTNEKLFF.

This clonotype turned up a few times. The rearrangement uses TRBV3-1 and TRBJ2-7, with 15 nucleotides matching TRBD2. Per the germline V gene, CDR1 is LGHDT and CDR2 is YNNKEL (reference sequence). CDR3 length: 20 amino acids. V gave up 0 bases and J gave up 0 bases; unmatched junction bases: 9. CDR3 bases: TGTGCCAGCAGCCAAGAAGGTGCCAGGGGACTAGCGGGGGGCTCCTACGAGCAGTACTTC. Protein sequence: CASSQEGARGLAGGSYEQYF.

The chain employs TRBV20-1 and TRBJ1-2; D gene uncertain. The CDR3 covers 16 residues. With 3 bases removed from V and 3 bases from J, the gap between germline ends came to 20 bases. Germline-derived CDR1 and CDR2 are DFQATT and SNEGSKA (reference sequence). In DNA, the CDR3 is TGCAGTGCTAGGAGTGGGTCCTCAAAGCGGGACTATGGCTACACCTTC. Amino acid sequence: CSARSGSSKRDYGYTF.

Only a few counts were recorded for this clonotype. CDR3 sequence reads: CASSSDFSPYEQYF. DNA for the CDR3: TGCGCCAGCAGCTCGGACTTTTCTCCCTACGAGCAGTACTTC. The chain combines TRBV5-1 with TRBJ2-7; D may be TRBD2 (5 bases). The CDR3 length is 14 residues. CDR1 and CDR2 from the germline V gene are SGHRS and YFSETQ. Trimming removed 3 bases at V and 2 bases at J, with 12 bases between.

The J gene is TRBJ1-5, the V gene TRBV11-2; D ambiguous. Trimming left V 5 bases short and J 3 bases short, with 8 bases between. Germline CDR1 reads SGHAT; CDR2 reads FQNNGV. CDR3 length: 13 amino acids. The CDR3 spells CASSKEYNQPQHF. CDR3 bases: TGTGCCAGCAGCAAGGAATACAATCAGCCCCAGCATTTT. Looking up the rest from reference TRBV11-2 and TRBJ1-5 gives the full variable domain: EAGVAQSPRYKIIEKRQSVAFWCNPISGHATLYWYQQILGQGPKLLIQFQNNGVVDDSQLPKDRFSAERLKGVDSTLKIQPAKLEDSAVYLCASSKEYNQPQHFGDGTRLSIL.

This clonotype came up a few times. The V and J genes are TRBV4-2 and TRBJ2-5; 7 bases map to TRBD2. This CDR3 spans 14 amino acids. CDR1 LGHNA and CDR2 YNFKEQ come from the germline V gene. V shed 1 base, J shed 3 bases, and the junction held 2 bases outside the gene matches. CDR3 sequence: CASSQAAGEETQYF. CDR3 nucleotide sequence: TGTGCCAGCAGCCAAGCGGCGGGAGAAGAGACCCAGTACTTC.

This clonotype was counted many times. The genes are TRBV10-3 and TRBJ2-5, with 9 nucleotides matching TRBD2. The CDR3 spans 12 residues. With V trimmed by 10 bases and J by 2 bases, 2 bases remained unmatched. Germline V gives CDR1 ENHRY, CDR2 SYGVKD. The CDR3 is CATAGGQETQYF. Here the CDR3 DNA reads TGTGCCACCGCGGGGGGGCAAGAGACCCAGTACTTC.

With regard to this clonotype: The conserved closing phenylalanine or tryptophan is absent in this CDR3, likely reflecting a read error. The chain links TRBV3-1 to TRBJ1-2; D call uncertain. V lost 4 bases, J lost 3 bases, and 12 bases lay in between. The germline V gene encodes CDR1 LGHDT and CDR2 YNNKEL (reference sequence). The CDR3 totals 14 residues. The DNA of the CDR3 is TGTGCCAGCAGCCGCAGAGGGCATCACTATGGCTACACCTGC. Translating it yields CASSRRGHHYGYTC.

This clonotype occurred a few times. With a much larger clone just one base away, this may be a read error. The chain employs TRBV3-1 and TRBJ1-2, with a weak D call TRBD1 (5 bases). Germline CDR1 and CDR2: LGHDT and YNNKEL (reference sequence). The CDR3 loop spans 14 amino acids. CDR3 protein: CASSQGQGNCGYTF. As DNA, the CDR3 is TGTGCCAGCAGCCAAGGCCAGGGTAACTGTGGCTACACCTTC.

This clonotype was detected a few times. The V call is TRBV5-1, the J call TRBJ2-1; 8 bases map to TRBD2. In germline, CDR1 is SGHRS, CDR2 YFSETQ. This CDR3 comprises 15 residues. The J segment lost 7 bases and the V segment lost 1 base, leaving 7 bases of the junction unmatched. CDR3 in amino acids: CASSLYPGGANEQFF. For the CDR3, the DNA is TGCGCCAGCAGCTTGTATCCCGGGGGGGCAAATGAGCAGTTCTTC.